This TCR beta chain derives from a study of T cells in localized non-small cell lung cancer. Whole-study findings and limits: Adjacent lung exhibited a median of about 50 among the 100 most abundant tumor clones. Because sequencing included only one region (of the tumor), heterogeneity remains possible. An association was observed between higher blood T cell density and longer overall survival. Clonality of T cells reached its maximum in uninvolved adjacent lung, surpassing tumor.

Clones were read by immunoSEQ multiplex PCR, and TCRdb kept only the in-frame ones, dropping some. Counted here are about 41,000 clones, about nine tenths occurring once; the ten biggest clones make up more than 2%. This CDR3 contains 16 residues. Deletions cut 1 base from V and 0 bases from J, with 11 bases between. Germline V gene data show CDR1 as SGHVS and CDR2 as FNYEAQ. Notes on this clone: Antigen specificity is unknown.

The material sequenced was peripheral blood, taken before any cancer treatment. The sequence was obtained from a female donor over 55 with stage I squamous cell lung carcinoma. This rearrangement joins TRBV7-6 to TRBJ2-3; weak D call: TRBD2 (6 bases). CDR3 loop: CASSLDWGTSTDTQYF. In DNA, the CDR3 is TGTGCCAGCAGCTTAGATTGGGGGACTAGCACAGATACGCAGTATTTT. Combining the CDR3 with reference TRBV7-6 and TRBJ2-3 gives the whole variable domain GAGVSQSPRYKVTKRGQDVALRCDPISGHVSLYWYRQALGQGPEFLTYFNYEAQQDKSGLPNDRFSAERPEGSISTLTIQRTEQRDSAMYRCASSLDWGTSTDTQYFGPGTRLTVL.